This T cell receptor (beta chain) originates from a study of CD8+CD57+ T cells in acquired aplastic anemia. For the study at large: DNA from sorted CD4+ and CD8+ cells averaged roughly 3.2 ug.

CDR3 and TCR beta VDJ profiling relied on genomic DNA as the template. MiXCR, run by TCRdb on the reads, gives a single entry per CDR3 protein. The sample carries 150,000 to 200,000 distinct CDR3 sequences, around 48% recorded once. Regarding this clonotype: Its matching antigen is unknown.

It was patients with CD8+CD57+ cell expansion by flow cytometry who were chosen for sequencing. Each of the patients presented with severe acquired aplastic anemia. General study findings and limits: Patients shared 25 to 30 CD8+ CDR3 sequences with controls. Controls did not differ significantly from patients in CD8+ Simpson's diversity.

Germline V lookup: CDR1 SGHRS, CDR2 YFSETQ. With 6 bases removed from V and 2 bases from J, the gap between germline ends came to 7 bases. CDR3 size: 12 residues. The clonotype comes from a human donor with aplastic anemia. The V call is TRBV5-1, the J call TRBJ2-3; no clear D. The sample taken for sequencing was sorted CD4+, CD8+, or CD8+CD57+ T cells (not recorded which) from PBMCs. CDR3 sequence: CASKVDTDTQYF. In nucleotides, the CDR3 is TGCGCCAGCAAGGTCGACACAGATACGCAGTATTTT. Combining the CDR3 with reference TRBV5-1 and TRBJ2-3 gives the whole variable domain KAGVTQTPRYLIKTRGQQVTLSCSPISGHRSVSWYQQTPGQGLQFLFEYFSETQRNKGNFPGRFSGRQFSNSRSEMNVSTLELGDSALYLCASKVDTDTQYFGPGTRLTVL.